Each of the 16 T cell receptor beta chains below was sequenced from the same sample in a study of vaccination effects on CD4 cells after COVID-19 (dated by TCRdb to the early 2020s). Their recognized antigens are unknown. In the ViraFEST assay, PBMC were stimulated with viral peptide pools, and TCR sequencing was then used to find antigen-specific CD4+ T cell clonotypes based on their expansion. After less than 13 days of culture, CD4+ T cells were isolated with the EasySep CD4+ T cell isolation kit. Negative nucleocapsid antibody results before and after vaccination confirmed that the healthy vaccine recipients had no prior SARS-CoV-2 infection. Libraries came from the immunoSEQ multiplex PCR assay. As stored in TCRdb, this immuneACCESS dataset retains in-frame rearrangements with V and J assigned. A fraction of the clones does not appear; measured against another copy, unresolved V genes explain less than half of the discrepancy, and the remainder lacks a known reason. Across this sample there are fewer than 85,000 clones, with 78% seen only once. Approximately 10% of the sample rests with the top ten.

Sample: CD4+ T cells from PBMCs cultured with SARS-CoV-2 spike peptides, taken before COVID-19 vaccination. The cell subset or site label on this specimen signifies: SARS-CoV-2 spike overlapping peptide pool stimulation. Receptors were obtained from a human donor who received a COVID-19 vaccine.

The chain uses TRBV7-8 and TRBJ1-5; D remains unclear. The germline V gene encodes CDR1 SGHVS and CDR2 FQNEAQ. The CDR3 is 15 residues long. Trimming took 1 base from V and 0 from J, leaving 7 bases between them. In DNA form, the CDR3 reads TGTGCCAGCAGCTTAGGCAGGAGTAGCAATCAGCCCCAGCATTTT. It translates to CASSLGRSSNQPQHF. The whole variable domain, filled in from reference TRBV7-8 and TRBJ1-5, reads GAGVSQSPRYKVAKRGQDVALRCDPISGHVSLFWYQQALGQGPEFLTYFQNEAQLDKSGLPSDRFFAERPEGSVSTLKIQRTQQEDSAVYLCASSLGRSSNQPQHFGDGTRLSIL.

The chain carries TRBV5-1 and TRBJ2-5; 8 bases are a match to TRBD1. Germline CDR1 SGHRS, CDR2 YFSETQ. Losses at the gene ends were 4 bases for V and 7 bases for J; bases not matched to a gene: 9. The length of the CDR3 is 14 residues. Written as DNA, the CDR3 is TGCGCCAGCAGCCCCGACAGGGGATTGGGGACCCAGTACTTC. Translation: CASSPDRGLGTQYF.

This chain joins TRBV5-1 and TRBJ1-2; D not certain. V lost 0 bases and J lost 0, with 9 bases in between. The CDR3 contains 15 residues. In germline, CDR1 is SGHRS, CDR2 YFSETQ. In nucleotides, the CDR3 is TGCGCCAGCAGCTTGGCACCGGCTTCTAACTATGGCTACACCTTC. Translated, it gives CASSLAPASNYGYTF. Full variable domain (missing parts from reference TRBV5-1 and TRBJ1-2): KAGVTQTPRYLIKTRGQQVTLSCSPISGHRSVSWYQQTPGQGLQFLFEYFSETQRNKGNFPGRFSGRQFSNSRSEMNVSTLELGDSALYLCASSLAPASNYGYTFGSGTRLTVV.

The chain uses TRBV24-1 and TRBJ2-2; 10 nucleotides match TRBD1. V lost 7 bases to trimming and J lost 7 bases; unmatched junction nucleotides: 11. Germline CDR1 reads KGHDR; CDR2 reads SFDVKD. The CDR3 runs to 16 residues. The CDR3 sequence: CATSTSGQGKGGELFF. As DNA, the CDR3 is TGTGCCACCAGCACCTCGGGACAGGGGAAAGGCGGGGAGCTGTTTTTT.

The chain has TRBV24-1 and TRBJ2-5, with TRBD1 as a possible D gene (6 bases). CDR1 KGHDR and CDR2 SFDVKD come from the germline V gene. The V gene lost 9 bases and the J gene lost 7 bases, with 14 bases spanning the gap. The CDR3 runs 12 residues. CDR3 sequence: CATGGPDGTQYF. Here the CDR3 DNA reads TGTGCCACCGGGGGCCCTGATGGGACCCAGTACTTC.

The chain employs TRBV12-5 and TRBJ1-4; D is undetermined. Trimming took 0 bases from V and 8 from J, leaving 7 bases between them. The germline V gene has CDR1 LGHNT and CDR2 FRNRAP. This CDR3 has 13 amino acids. DNA for the CDR3: TGTGCTAGTGGTTTGGTACGGGTCGAAAAACTGTTTTTT. Translated, it gives CASGLVRVEKLFF.

The chain employs TRBV4-3 and TRBJ2-3; D remains ambiguous. Between the trimmed V and J ends, which lost 3 bases and 4 bases, there was a span of 8 bases. The germline gives CDR1 LGHNA, CDR2 YSLEER. This CDR3 region has 13 residues. Here the CDR3 DNA reads TGCGCCAGCAGCCAGCAAACACCAGATACGCAGTATTTT. Its protein product is CASSQQTPDTQYF.

This sequence joins TRBV28 and TRBJ1-5; D is unresolved. Trimming cost V 5 bases and J 6 bases, with 14 bases left between them. Germline V gene sequence: CDR1 MDHEN, CDR2 SYDVKM. This CDR3 region has 14 residues. CDR3 DNA: TGTGCCAGCAGTCCCCACCACGCGTCTCAGCCCCAGCATTTT. It yields the protein CASSPHHASQPQHF.

V and J are TRBV12-3 or TRBV12-4 and TRBJ2-1, with D possibly matching TRBD1 (6 bases). The germline V and J ends were trimmed by 6 bases and 12 bases, with 12 bases remaining between them. The CDR3 loop spans 11 amino acids. CDR3 sequence reads: CASRFGTRQFF. The CDR3 DNA reads TGTGCCAGCAGGTTCGGGACAAGGCAGTTCTTC.

This clone was counted only a few times. V gene TRBV5-1 combines with J gene TRBJ1-2; D is perhaps TRBD1 (6 bases). The CDR3 totals 14 residues. Germline assignment: CDR1 SGHRS and CDR2 YFSETQ. V lost 0 bases, J lost 5 bases, and 11 bases lay in between. CDR3 residues: CASSLGQAEYGYTF. The CDR3 DNA reads TGCGCCAGCAGCTTGGGACAGGCGGAGTATGGCTACACCTTC.

The chain joins TRBV6-6 to TRBJ1-5; D might be TRBD1 (5 bases). Per the germline V gene, CDR1 is MNHNY and CDR2 is SVGAGI (reference sequence). The CDR3 is 12 residues long. With 6 bases removed from V and 2 bases from J, the gap between germline ends came to 5 bases. The CDR3 DNA reads TGTGCCAGCAGACAGGGCAATCAGCCCCAGCATTTT. Amino acid sequence: CASRQGNQPQHF.

V gene TRBV19 combines with J gene TRBJ1-4; D gene ambiguous. Per the germline V gene, CDR1 is LNHDA and CDR2 is SQIVND (reference sequence). Trimming took off 2 bases at V and 7 bases at J, with 11 bases between the two ends. The CDR3 length is 14 residues. CDR3 sequence (DNA): TGTGCCAGTAGTATAAGGATAAGGCGTGAAAAACTGTTTTTT. The encoded protein is CASSIRIRREKLFF.

The sample holds one count of this clone. Other DNA sequences in this sample translate to the same CDR3. The chain joins TRBV7-9 to TRBJ2-3; 11 bases align to TRBD2. V was clipped by 2 bases and J by 4 bases; unmatched bases: 2. The germline V gene encodes CDR1 SEHNR and CDR2 FQNEAQ (reference sequence). This CDR3 spans 15 amino acids. CDR3 loop: CASSLLAGGPDTQYF. CDR3 DNA: TGTGCCAGCAGCTTACTAGCGGGGGGTCCAGATACGCAGTATTTT.

The rearrangement uses TRBV3-1 (or the pseudogene TRBV3-2) and TRBJ1-1, with a weak D call TRBD1 (5 bases). The length of the CDR3 is 16 residues. Germline CDR1 is LGHDT and CDR2 is YNNKEL (reference sequence). V was cut by 5 bases and J by 3 bases, with 19 bases left in between. The CDR3 is CASSMGPRGSDTEAFF. CDR3 in DNA: TGTGCCAGCAGCATGGGGCCAAGGGGTTCGGACACTGAAGCTTTCTTT.

This clone was picked up one time. This chain uses TRBV6-5 with TRBJ2-5; D is possibly TRBD1 (6 bases). CDR3 length: 14 residues. Germline lookup yields CDR1 MNHEY and CDR2 SVGAGI. Trimming cost V 10 bases and J 2 bases, with 17 bases left between them. The CDR3 reads CAITPTGIQETQYF. The DNA for the CDR3 is TGTGCCATTACACCCACAGGGATTCAAGAGACCCAGTACTTC.

This clone was detected only once. This sequence joins TRBV4-3 and TRBJ2-1; tentatively, D is TRBD1 (5 bases). V lost 0 bases and J lost 2, with 11 bases in between. Looked up from germline, CDR1 is LGHNA and CDR2 is YSLEER. The CDR3 runs 16 residues. In nucleotides, the CDR3 is TGCGCCAGCAGCCAAGACGGCAGGGTCCCCTACAATGAGCAGTTCTTC. The encoded protein is CASSQDGRVPYNEQFF.